The sequence of this TCR beta chain was determined in a study of OX40 agonist ivuxolimab in advanced cancers. Across the whole study: An agonistic anti-OX40 (CD134) antibody, ivuxolimab, was used to treat the patients. The mean age was about 57 years, ranging from about 20 to 79, with less than 90% of participants male.

Profiled with immunoSEQ multiplex PCR; TCRdb holds only in-frame clones, not every one. This sample yields 30,000 to 40,000 clones, of which around 88% are seen a single time; around 0.56% belongs to the top ten. Autoimmune disease history or systemic immunosuppression led to patient exclusion. Study conclusions and caveats: The 0.1-3.0 mg/kg partial responders had among the lowest clonal expansion.

Turning to this clone: The antigen remains undetermined.

The CDR3 runs 16 residues. CDR1 MNHNS and CDR2 SASEGT come from the germline V gene. V was clipped by 3 bases and J by 0 bases, with 12 bases between them. Sequenced material: CD4+ or CD8+ T cells sorted from blood, taken in a trial of the OX40 agonist ivuxolimab. The TCR comes from an adult with an advanced solid tumor such as melanoma, head and neck, liver or kidney cancer. This chain uses TRBV6-1 with TRBJ1-5; D is uncertain. CDR3 region: CASSEQSWGSNQPQHF. CDR3 nucleotide sequence: TGTGCCAGCAGTGAGCAGTCCTGGGGTAGCAATCAGCCCCAGCATTTT.